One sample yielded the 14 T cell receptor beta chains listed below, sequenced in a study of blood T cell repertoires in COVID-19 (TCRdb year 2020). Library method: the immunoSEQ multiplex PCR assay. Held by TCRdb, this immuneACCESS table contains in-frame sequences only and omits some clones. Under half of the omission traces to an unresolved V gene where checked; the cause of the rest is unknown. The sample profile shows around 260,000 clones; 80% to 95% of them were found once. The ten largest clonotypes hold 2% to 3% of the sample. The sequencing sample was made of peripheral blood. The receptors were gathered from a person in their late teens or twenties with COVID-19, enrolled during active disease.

DNA for the CDR3: TGCGCCAGCAGCCAGTCCCAGGGGGAGATGAACACTGAAGCTTTCTTT. It is translated as CASSQSQGEMNTEAFF. The chain couples TRBV4-1 to TRBJ1-1; TRBD1 matches at 7 bases. J was trimmed by 0 bases and V by 3 bases; bases with no gene match: 7. From germline, CDR1 is MGHRA and CDR2 YSYEKL. The length of the CDR3 is 16 residues.

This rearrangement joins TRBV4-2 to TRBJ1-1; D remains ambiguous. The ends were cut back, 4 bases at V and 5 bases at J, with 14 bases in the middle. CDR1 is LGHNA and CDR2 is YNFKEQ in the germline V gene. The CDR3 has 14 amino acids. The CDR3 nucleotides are TGTGCCAGCAGCCGTCGGACGGGAGATACTGAAGCTTTCTTT. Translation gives CASSRRTGDTEAFF.

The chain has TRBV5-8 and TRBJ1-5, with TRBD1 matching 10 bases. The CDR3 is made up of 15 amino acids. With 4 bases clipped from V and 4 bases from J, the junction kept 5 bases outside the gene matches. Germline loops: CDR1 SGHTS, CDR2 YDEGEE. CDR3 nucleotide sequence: TGTGCCAGCAGCGGACCGGGACAGGGGAATCAGCCCCAGCATTTT. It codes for CASSGPGQGNQPQHF.

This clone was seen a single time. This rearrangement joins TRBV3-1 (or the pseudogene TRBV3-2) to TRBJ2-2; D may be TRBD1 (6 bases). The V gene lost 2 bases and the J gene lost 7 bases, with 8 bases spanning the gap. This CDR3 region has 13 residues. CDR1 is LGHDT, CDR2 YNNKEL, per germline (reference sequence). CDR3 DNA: TGTGCCAGCAGCCAAAACAGGGTCGGGGAGCTGTTTTTT. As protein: CASSQNRVGELFF.

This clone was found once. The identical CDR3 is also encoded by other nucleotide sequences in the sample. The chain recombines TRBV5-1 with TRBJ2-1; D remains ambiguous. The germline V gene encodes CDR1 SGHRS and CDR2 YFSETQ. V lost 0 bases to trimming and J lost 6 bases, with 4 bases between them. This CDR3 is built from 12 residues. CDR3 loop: CASSLVSNEQFF. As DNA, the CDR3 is TGCGCCAGCAGCTTGGTCAGCAATGAGCAGTTCTTC.

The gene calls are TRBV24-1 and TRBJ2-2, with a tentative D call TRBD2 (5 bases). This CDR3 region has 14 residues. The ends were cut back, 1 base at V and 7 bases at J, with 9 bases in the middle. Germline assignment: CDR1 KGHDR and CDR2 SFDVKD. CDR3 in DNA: TGTGCCACCAGTGATTTCATAGGAGGCGGGGAGCTGTTTTTT. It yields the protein CATSDFIGGGELFF.

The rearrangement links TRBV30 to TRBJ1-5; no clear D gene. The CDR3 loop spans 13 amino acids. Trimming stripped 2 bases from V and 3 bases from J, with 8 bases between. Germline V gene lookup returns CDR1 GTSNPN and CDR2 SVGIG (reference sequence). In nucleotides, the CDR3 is TGTGCCTGGAGTCTCCGGGACAATCAGCCCCAGCATTTT. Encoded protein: CAWSLRDNQPQHF.

CDR3 residues: CASSGPRTGNYGYTF. Written as DNA, the CDR3 is TGTGCCAGCAGTGGACCCCGGACAGGGAACTATGGCTACACCTTC. The chain carries TRBV6-2 or TRBV6-3 and TRBJ1-2, with TRBD1 identical over 8 bases. Germline lookup yields CDR1 MNHEY and CDR2 SVGEGT. V gave up 5 bases and J gave up 2 bases; unmatched junction bases: 7. This CDR3 comprises 15 residues.

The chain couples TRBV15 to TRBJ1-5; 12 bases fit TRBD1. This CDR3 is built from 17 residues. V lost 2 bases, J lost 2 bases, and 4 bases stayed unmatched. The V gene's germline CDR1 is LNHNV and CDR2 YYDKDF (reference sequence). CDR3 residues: CATSRPGQGAGNQPQHF. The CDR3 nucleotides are TGTGCCACCAGCAGACCGGGACAGGGGGCGGGCAATCAGCCCCAGCATTTT.

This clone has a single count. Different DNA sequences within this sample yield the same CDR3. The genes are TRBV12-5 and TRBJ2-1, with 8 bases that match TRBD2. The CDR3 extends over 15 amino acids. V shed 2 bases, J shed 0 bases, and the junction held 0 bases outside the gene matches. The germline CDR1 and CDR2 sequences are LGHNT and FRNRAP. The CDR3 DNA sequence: TGTGCTAGTGGTTTGAGCGGGAGCTCCTACAATGAGCAGTTCTTC. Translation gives CASGLSGSSYNEQFF.

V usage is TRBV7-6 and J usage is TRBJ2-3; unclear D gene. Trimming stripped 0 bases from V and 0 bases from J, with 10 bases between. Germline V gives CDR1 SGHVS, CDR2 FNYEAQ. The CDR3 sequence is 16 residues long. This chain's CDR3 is CASSLAQAGSTDTQYF. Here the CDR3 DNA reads TGTGCCAGCAGCTTAGCGCAGGCAGGCAGCACAGATACGCAGTATTTT.

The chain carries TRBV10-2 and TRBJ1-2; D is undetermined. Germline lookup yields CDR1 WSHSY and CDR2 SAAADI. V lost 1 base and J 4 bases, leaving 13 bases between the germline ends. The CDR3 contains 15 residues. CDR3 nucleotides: TGCGCCAGCAGTGAGTGGGTCGAGGGTAGCTATGGCTACACCTTC. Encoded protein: CASSEWVEGSYGYTF.

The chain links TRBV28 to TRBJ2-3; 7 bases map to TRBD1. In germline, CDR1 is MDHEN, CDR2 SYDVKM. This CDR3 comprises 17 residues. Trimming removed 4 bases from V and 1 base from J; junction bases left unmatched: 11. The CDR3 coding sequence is TGTGCCAGCAGTTCCATGAGGGGGCGGAGAGGCACAGATACGCAGTATTTT. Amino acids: CASSSMRGRRGTDTQYF.

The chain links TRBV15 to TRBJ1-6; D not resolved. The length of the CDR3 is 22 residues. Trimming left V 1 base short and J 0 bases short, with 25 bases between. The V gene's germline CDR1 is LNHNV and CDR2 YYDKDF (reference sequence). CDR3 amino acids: CATSRVTHSPVKGSSYNSPLHF. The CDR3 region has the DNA TGTGCCACCAGCAGAGTAACTCACAGTCCCGTCAAAGGCAGCTCCTATAATTCACCCCTCCACTTT.